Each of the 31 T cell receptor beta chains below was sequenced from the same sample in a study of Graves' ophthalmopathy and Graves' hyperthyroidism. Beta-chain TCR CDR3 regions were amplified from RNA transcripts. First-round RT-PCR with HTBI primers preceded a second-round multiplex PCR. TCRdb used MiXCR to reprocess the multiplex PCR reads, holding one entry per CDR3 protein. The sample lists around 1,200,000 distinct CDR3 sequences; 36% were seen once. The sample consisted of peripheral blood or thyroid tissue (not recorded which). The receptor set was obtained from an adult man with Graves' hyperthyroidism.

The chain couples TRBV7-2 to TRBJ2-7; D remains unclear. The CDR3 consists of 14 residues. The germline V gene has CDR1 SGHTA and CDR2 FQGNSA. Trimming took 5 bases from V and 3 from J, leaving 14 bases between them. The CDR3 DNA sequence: TGTGCCAGCAGCCTAACCGGGTTTCACTACGAGCAGTACTTC. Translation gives CASSLTGFHYEQYF.

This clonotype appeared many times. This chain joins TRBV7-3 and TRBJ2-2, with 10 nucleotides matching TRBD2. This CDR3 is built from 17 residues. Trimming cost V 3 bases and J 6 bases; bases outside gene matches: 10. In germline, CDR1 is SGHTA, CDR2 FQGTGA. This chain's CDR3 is CASSFRGGLAGAGELFF. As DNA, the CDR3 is TGTGCCAGCAGCTTCAGAGGGGGGCTAGCGGGAGCCGGGGAGCTGTTTTTT. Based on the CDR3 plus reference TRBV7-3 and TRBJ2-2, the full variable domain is GAGVSQTPSNKVTEKGKYVELRCDPISGHTALYWYRQSLGQGPEFLIYFQGTGAADDSGLPNDRFFAVRPEGSVSTLKIQRTERGDSAVYLCASSFRGGLAGAGELFFGEGSRLTVL.

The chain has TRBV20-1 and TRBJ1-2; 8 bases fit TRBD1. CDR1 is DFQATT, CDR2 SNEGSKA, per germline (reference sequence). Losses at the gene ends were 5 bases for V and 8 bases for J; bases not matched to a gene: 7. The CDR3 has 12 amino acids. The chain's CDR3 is CSAADRVEGYTF. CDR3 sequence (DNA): TGCAGTGCTGCGGACAGGGTAGAAGGCTACACCTTC.

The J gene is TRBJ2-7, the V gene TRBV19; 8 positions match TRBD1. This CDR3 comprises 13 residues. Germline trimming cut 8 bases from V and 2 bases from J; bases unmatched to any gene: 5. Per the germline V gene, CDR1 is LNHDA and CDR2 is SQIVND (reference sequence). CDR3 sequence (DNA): TGTGCCAGTGCCGGGACAGGCACCTACGAGCAGTACTTC. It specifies CASAGTGTYEQYF.

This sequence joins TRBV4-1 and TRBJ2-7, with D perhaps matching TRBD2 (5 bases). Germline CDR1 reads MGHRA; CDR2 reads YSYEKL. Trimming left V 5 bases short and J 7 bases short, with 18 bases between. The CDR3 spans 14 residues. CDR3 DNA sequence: TGCGCCAGCAGCTTAGGAGGTTTCGAACCGGAGCAGTACTTC. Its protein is CASSLGGFEPEQYF.

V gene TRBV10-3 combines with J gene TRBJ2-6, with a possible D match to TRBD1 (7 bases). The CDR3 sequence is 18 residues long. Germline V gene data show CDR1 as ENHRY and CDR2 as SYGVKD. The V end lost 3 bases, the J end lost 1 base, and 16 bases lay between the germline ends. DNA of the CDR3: TGTGCCATCAGTGAAGGGGGAGCAGGGGGGTCTGGGGCCAACGTCCTGACTTTC. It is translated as CAISEGGAGGSGANVLTF.

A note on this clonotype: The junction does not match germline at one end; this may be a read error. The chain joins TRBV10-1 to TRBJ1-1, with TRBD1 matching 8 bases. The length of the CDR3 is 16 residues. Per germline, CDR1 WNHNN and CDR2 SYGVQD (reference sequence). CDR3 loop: CASSNDRGYLGTEAFF. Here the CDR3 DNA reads TGTGCCAGCAGTAACGACAGGGGCTACTTAGGTACTGAAGCTTTCTTT.

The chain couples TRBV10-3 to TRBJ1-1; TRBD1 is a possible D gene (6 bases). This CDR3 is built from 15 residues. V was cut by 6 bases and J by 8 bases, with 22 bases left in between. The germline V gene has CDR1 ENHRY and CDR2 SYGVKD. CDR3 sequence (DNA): TGTGCCATCAGAAAGGGACAAAACACCGGGGCAGAAGCTTTCTTT. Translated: CAIRKGQNTGAEAFF.

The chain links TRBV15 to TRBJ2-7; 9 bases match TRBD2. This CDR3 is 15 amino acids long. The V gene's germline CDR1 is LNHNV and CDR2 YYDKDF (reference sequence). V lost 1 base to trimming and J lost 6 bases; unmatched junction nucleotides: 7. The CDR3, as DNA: TGTGCCACCAGCAGAGGGCTAGCGGGAAGCAGCGAGCAGTACTTC. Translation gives CATSRGLAGSSEQYF.

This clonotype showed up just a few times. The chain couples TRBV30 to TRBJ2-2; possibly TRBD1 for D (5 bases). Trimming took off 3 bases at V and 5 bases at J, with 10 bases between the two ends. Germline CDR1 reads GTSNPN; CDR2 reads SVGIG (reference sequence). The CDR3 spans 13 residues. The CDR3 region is CAWSKQETGELFF. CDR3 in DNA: TGTGCCTGGAGCAAACAGGAGACCGGGGAGCTGTTTTTT.

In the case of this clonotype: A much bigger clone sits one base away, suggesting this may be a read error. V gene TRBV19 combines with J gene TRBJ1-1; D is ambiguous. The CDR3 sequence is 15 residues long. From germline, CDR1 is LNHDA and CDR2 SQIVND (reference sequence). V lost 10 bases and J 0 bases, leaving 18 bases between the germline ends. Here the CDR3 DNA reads TGTGCCACCCGGGTCGGGAGTATTTTGAACACTGAAGCTTTCTTT. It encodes CATRVGSILNTEAFF.

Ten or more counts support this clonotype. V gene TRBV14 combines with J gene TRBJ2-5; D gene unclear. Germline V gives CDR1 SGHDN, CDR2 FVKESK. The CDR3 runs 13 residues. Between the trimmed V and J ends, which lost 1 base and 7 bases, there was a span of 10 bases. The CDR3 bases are TGTGCCAGCAGCCAAGCTCAGTCGGGGACCCAGTACTTC. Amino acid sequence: CASSQAQSGTQYF.

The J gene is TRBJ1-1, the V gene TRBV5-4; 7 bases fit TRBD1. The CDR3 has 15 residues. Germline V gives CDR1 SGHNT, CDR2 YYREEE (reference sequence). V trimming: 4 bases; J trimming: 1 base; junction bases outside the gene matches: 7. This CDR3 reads CASSLPGGQNTEAFF. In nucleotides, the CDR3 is TGTGCCAGCAGCCTCCCAGGGGGGCAGAACACTGAAGCTTTCTTT. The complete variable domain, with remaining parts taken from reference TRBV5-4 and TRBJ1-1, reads ETGVTQSPTHLIKTRGQQVTLRCSSQSGHNTVSWYQQALGQGPQFIFQYYREEENGRGNFPPRFSGLQFPNYSSELNVNALELDDSALYLCASSLPGGQNTEAFFGQGTRLTVV.

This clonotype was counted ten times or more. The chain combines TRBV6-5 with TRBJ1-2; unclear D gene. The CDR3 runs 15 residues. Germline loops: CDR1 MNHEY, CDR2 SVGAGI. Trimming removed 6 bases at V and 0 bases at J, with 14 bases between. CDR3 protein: CASRRHEAANYGYTF. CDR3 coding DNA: TGTGCCAGCAGACGACACGAGGCGGCTAACTATGGCTACACCTTC.

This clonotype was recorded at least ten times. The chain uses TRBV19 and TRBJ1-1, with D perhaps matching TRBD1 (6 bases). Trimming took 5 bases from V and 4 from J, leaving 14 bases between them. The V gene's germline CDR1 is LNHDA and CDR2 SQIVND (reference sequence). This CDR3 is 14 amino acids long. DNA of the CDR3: TGTGCCAGTAGTTACAGGGCGGCAAGCACTGAAGCTTTCTTT. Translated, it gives CASSYRAASTEAFF.

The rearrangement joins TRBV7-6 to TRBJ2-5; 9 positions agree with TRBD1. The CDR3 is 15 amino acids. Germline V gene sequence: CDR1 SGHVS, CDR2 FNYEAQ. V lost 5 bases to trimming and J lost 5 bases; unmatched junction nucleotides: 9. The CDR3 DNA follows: TGTGCCAGCAGCATAGGGACAGGGCGAGGGGAGACCCAGTACTTC. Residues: CASSIGTGRGETQYF.

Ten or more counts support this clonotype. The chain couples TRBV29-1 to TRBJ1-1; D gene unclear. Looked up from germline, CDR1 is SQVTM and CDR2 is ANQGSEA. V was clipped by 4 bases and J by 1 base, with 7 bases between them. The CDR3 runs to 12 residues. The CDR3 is CSVVAGNTEAFF. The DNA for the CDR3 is TGCAGCGTTGTAGCGGGGAACACTGAAGCTTTCTTT.

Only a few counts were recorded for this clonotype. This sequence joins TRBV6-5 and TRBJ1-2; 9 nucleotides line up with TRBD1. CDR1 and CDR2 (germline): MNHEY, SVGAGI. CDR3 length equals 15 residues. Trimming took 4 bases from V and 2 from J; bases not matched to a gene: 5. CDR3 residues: CASSSAGTGNYGYTF. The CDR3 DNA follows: TGTGCCAGCAGTTCGGCTGGGACAGGGAACTATGGCTACACCTTC.

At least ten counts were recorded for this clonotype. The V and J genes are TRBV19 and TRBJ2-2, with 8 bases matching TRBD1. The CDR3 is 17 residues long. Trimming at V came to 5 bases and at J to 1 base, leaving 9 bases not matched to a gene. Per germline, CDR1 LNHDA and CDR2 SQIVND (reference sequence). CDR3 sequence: CASSPRTGLKNTGELFF. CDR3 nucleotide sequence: TGTGCCAGTAGTCCCCGGACAGGGCTTAAGAACACCGGGGAGCTGTTTTTT.

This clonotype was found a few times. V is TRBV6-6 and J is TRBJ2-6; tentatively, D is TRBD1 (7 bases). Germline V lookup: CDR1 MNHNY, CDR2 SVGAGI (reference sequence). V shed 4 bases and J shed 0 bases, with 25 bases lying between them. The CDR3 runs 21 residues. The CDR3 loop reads CASSSVSGYGGDSSGANVLTF. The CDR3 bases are TGTGCCAGCAGTTCCGTGTCAGGATATGGAGGGGACAGCTCTGGGGCCAACGTCCTGACTTTC.

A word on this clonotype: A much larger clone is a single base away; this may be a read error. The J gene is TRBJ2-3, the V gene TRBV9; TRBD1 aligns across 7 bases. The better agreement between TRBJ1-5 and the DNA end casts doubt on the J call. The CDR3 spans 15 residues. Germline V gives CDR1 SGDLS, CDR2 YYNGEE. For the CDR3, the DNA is TGTGCCAGCAGCGTTAGCGGGAGAGGGACAGATACGCAGCATTTT. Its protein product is CASSVSGRGTDTQHF.

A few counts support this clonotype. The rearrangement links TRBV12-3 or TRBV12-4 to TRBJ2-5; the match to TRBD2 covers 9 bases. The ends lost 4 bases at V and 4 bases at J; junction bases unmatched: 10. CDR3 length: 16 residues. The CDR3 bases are TGTGCCAGCAGTTCCGTTAGCGGGAGTGGGGGAGAGACCCAGTACTTC. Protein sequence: CASSSVSGSGGETQYF.

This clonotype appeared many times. The CDR3 protein is CASSTSHHQSPLHF. The CDR3, as DNA: TGTGCCAGCAGCACCTCCCACCACCAGTCACCCCTCCACTTT. J is TRBJ1-6 and V is TRBV7-9, with no clear D. CDR3 size: 14 residues. Between the trimmed V and J ends, which lost 5 bases and 10 bases, there was a span of 15 bases. The V gene's germline CDR1 is SEHNR and CDR2 FQNEAQ (reference sequence).

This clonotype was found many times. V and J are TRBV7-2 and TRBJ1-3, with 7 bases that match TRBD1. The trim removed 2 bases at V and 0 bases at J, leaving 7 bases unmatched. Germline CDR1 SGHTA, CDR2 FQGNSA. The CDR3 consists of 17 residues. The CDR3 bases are TGTGCCAGCAGCTTAATGCAGGGGGGAGCCTCTGGAAACACCATATATTTT. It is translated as CASSLMQGGASGNTIYF.

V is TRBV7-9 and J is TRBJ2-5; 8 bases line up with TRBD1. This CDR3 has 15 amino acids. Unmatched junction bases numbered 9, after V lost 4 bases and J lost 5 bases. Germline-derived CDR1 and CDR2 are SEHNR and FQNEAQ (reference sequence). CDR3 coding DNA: TGTGCCAGCAGCTCGGACAGGGAGGCCACCGAGACCCAGTACTTC. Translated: CASSSDREATETQYF.

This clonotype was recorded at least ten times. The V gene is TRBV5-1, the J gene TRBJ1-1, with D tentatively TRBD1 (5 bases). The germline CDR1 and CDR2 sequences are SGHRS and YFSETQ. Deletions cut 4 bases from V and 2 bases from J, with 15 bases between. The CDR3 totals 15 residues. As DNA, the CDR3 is TGCGCCAGCAGCCCGGTCGGCAGGGTAAACACTGAAGCTTTCTTT. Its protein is CASSPVGRVNTEAFF.

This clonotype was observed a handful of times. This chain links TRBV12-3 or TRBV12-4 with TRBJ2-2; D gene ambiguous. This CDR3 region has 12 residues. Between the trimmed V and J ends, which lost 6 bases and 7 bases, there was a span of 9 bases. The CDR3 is CASSFLLGELFF. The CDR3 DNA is TGTGCCAGCAGCTTCCTTCTCGGGGAGCTGTTTTTT.

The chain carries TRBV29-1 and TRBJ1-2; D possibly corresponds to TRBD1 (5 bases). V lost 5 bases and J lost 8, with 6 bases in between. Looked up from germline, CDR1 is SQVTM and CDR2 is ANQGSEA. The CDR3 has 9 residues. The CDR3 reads CSVWGGYTF. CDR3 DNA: TGCAGCGTTTGGGGGGGCTACACCTTC.

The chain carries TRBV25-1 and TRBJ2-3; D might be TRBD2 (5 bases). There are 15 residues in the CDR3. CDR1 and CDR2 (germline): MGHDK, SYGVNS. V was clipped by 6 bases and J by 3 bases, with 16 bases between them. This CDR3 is CASSFAGQPTDTQYF. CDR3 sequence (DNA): TGTGCCAGCAGCTTCGCGGGCCAGCCTACAGATACGCAGTATTTT.

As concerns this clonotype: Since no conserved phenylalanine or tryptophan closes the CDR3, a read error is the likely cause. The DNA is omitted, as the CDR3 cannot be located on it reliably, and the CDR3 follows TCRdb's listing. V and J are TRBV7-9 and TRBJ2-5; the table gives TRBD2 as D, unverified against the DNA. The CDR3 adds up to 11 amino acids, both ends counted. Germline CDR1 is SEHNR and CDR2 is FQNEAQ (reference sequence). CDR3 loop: CASSPRGRPNT.

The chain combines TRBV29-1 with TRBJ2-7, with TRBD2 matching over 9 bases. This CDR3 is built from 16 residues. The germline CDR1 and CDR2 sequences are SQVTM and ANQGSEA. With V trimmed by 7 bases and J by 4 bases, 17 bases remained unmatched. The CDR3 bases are TGCAGCGCAGGGGCCTGGGTGGCGGGAGGGCCATACGAGCAGTACTTC. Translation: CSAGAWVAGGPYEQYF.